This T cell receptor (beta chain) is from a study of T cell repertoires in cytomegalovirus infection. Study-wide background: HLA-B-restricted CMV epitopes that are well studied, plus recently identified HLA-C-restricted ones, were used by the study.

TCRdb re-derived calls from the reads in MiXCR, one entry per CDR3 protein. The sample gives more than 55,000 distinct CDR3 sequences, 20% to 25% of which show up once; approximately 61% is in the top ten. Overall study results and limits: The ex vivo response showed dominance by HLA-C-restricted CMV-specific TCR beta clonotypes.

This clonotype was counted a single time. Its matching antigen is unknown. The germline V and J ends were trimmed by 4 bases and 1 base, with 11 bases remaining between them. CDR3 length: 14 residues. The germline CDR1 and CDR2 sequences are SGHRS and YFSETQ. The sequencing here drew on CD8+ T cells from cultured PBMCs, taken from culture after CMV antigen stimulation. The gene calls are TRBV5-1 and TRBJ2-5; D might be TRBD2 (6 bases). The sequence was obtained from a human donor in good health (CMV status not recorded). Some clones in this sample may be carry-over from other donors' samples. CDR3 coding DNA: TGCGCCAGCAGCCCGGGGGACTCCCAAGAGACCCAGTACTTC. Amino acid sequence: CASSPGDSQETQYF.